What follows are 28 T cell receptor beta chains derived from one specimen sequenced in a study of CD8 T cells in ankylosing spondylitis. TCRdb redid the calling of the 5' RACE reads with MiXCR, one entry per CDR3 protein. This sample yields around 770,000 distinct CDR3 sequences, of which about 10% are seen a single time; more than 0.5% belongs to the top ten. Study conclusions and caveats: Characteristic of ankylosing spondylitis blood, it appeared, was a TCR beta motif comprising several highly homologous variants.

The antigens of these receptors remain unknown. The sample comprised blood, either unsorted or a sorted T cell fraction (not recorded which). These receptors were obtained from a male donor with ankylosing spondylitis.

The J gene is TRBJ2-1, the V gene TRBV5-1; possibly TRBD2 for D (6 bases). The V and J ends lost 3 bases and 15 bases respectively, with 25 bases between them. Per germline, CDR1 SGHRS and CDR2 YFSETQ. The CDR3 is 15 amino acids. The CDR3 region is CASSSKGGDGGVPFF. As DNA, the CDR3 is TGCGCCAGCAGCTCGAAGGGCGGGGACGGCGGAGTTCCGTTCTTC.

The chain uses TRBV2 and TRBJ2-3; 7 bases are a match to TRBD2. From germline, CDR1 is SNHLY and CDR2 FYNNEI. V shed 5 bases, J shed 0 bases, and the junction held 8 bases outside the gene matches. The CDR3 totals 16 residues. The CDR3 loop is CASSSASGPSTDTQYF. CDR3 nucleotides: TGTGCCAGCAGTTCGGCTAGCGGACCTAGCACAGATACGCAGTATTTT.

The chain combines TRBV29-1 with TRBJ1-4; 9 nucleotides agree with TRBD1. This CDR3 has 13 amino acids. With V trimmed by 6 bases and J by 11 bases, 10 bases remained unmatched. CDR1 and CDR2 from the germline V gene are SQVTM and ANQGSEA. The CDR3 bases are TGCAGCGTAACACAGGGGGCGTGGGGGAAACTGTTTTTT. It yields the protein CSVTQGAWGKLFF.

This clonotype was counted a few times. The chain uses TRBV4-3 and TRBJ1-6; D gene unclear. Germline loops: CDR1 LGHNA, CDR2 YSLEER. The CDR3 is made up of 20 amino acids. Trimming pared 4 bases from V and 5 bases from J, leaving 27 bases between. CDR3 amino acids: CASSRRVLLGRAEDNSPLHF. DNA for the CDR3: TGCGCCAGCAGCCGAAGAGTCCTCTTGGGCCGAGCAGAAGATAATTCACCCCTCCACTTT.

This chain uses TRBV5-1 with TRBJ2-2; the D gene is possibly TRBD1 (6 bases). The germline V gene encodes CDR1 SGHRS and CDR2 YFSETQ. CDR3 length: 16 amino acids. Trimming stripped 3 bases from V and 5 bases from J, with 17 bases between. In DNA, the CDR3 is TGCGCCAGCAGCTCGGGGTCGACAGGACGGACCGGGGAGCTGTTTTTT. It specifies CASSSGSTGRTGELFF.

The chain couples TRBV29-1 to TRBJ2-5; perhaps TRBD1 as D (6 bases). Trimming stripped 3 bases from V and 5 bases from J, with 16 bases between. The CDR3 has 14 residues. Germline CDR1 and CDR2: SQVTM and ANQGSEA. The CDR3 sequence: CSVDLSQGRETQYF. CDR3 DNA sequence: TGCAGCGTTGACCTTTCCCAGGGGCGGGAGACCCAGTACTTC.

This clonotype was recorded at least ten times. The chain's CDR3 is CASSFRTGGYEQYF. The CDR3 DNA follows: TGTGCCAGCAGCTTCCGGACAGGGGGCTACGAGCAGTACTTC. The chain links TRBV7-2 to TRBJ2-7, with 10 bases that match TRBD1. Germline CDR1 is SGHTA and CDR2 is FQGNSA. This CDR3 has 14 amino acids. Losses at the gene ends were 3 bases for V and 3 bases for J; bases not matched to a gene: 2.

At least ten counts were recorded for this clonotype. The CDR3 nucleotides read TGTGCCAGCAGCTTGGAGAATCAGCCCCAGCATTTT. It codes for CASSLENQPQHF. This rearrangement joins TRBV5-5 to TRBJ1-5; D unresolved. With 0 bases removed from V and 4 bases from J, the gap between germline ends came to 2 bases. Germline lookup yields CDR1 SGHKS and CDR2 YYEKEE (reference sequence). This CDR3 comprises 12 residues.

The chain is built from TRBV15 and TRBJ2-7; possible D gene TRBD1, 6 bases. Germline assignment: CDR1 LNHNV and CDR2 YYDKDF (reference sequence). The CDR3 totals 18 residues. Trimming cost V 3 bases and J 6 bases, with 27 bases left between them. DNA for the CDR3: TGTGCCACCAGCAGGGGGACCGCAGGGGACGCAGGGCTCGGCGAGCAGTACTTC. Translation: CATSRGTAGDAGLGEQYF.

This rearrangement joins TRBV11-2 to TRBJ2-2; tentatively, D is TRBD2 (5 bases). Germline CDR1 SGHAT, CDR2 FQNNGV. The CDR3 spans 16 residues. The V end was cut by 0 bases, the J end by 6 bases, with 14 bases between. The CDR3 reads CASSLDLSGYAGELFF. The CDR3 DNA follows: TGTGCCAGCAGCTTAGATCTCTCGGGGTACGCCGGGGAGCTGTTTTTT.

This clonotype was found a few times. The chain couples TRBV18 to TRBJ2-1, with 10 bases identical to TRBD2. In germline, CDR1 is KGHSH, CDR2 LQKENI. The V and J ends lost 0 bases and 9 bases, in that order; junction bases with no gene match: 8. This CDR3 region has 16 residues. The CDR3 here is CASSPPASGRAGEQFF. Here the CDR3 DNA reads TGTGCCAGCTCACCACCGGCAAGCGGGAGGGCCGGTGAGCAGTTCTTC.

This clonotype was found a few times. The chain carries TRBV20-1 and TRBJ1-1; D not certain. V was pared by 5 bases and J by 0 bases, with 7 bases between. The CDR3 sequence is 12 residues long. Germline assignment: CDR1 DFQATT and CDR2 SNEGSKA (reference sequence). CDR3 DNA sequence: TGCAGTGCTCCACCCGTGAACACTGAAGCTTTCTTT. This codes for CSAPPVNTEAFF.

With respect to this clonotype: Just one base apart from a much larger clone, this may be a read error. The chain uses TRBV20-1 and TRBJ2-3; D tentatively reads TRBD1 or TRBD2 (6 bases each). CDR1 is DFQATT, CDR2 SNEGSKA, per germline (reference sequence). V dropped 1 base and J dropped 4 bases, with 9 bases sitting between them. This CDR3 comprises 13 residues. In nucleotides, the CDR3 is TGCAGTGCTAGAGTACGGGGGCCAGATACGCAGTATTTT. Its translation: CSARVRGPDTQYF.

The chain is built from TRBV5-5 and TRBJ2-3, with a possible D match to TRBD1 (5 bases). The length of the CDR3 is 14 residues. Germline V CDR1 and CDR2: SGHKS, YYEKEE (reference sequence). The ends were cut back, 5 bases at V and 0 bases at J, with 10 bases in the middle. In DNA, the CDR3 is TGTGCCAGCAGACAGGACCCTAGCACAGATACGCAGTATTTT. As protein: CASRQDPSTDTQYF.

This clonotype was seen many times. This sequence joins TRBV7-2 and TRBJ2-5, with 7 bases identical to TRBD1. J lost 5 bases, V lost 5 bases, and 11 bases had no gene match. This CDR3 has 15 residues. Germline V gene sequence: CDR1 SGHTA, CDR2 FQGNSA. CDR3 region: CASSPGDRDTETQYF. The CDR3 coding sequence is TGTGCCAGCAGCCCAGGTGACAGGGATACGGAGACCCAGTACTTC.

This clonotype was seen many times. The gene calls are TRBV7-9 and TRBJ2-3; 7 bases match TRBD2. V lost 3 bases, J lost 4 bases, and 1 base stayed unmatched. CDR3 length: 13 residues. The V gene's germline CDR1 is SEHNR and CDR2 FQNEAQ (reference sequence). CDR3 loop: CASSLGGADTQYF. CDR3 in DNA: TGTGCCAGCAGCTTGGGAGGGGCAGATACGCAGTATTTT.

V is TRBV5-1 and J is TRBJ2-7; possibly TRBD1 or TRBD2 for D (5 bases each). V dropped 4 bases and J dropped 3 bases, with 17 bases sitting between them. The CDR3 has 15 amino acids. Germline V CDR1 and CDR2: SGHRS, YFSETQ. CDR3 amino acids: CASSLRDGLFYEQYF. The DNA for the CDR3 is TGCGCCAGCAGCCTCCGGGACGGACTTTTCTACGAGCAGTACTTC.

This clonotype was found a few times. V usage is TRBV20-1 and J usage is TRBJ1-5; D is unresolved. Germline lookup yields CDR1 DFQATT and CDR2 SNEGSKA (reference sequence). CDR3 length: 14 residues. Trimming took off 0 bases at V and 0 bases at J, with 6 bases between the two ends. The DNA of the CDR3 is TGCAGTGCTAGAGATGGCTATAGCAATCAGCCCCAGCATTTT. Translation: CSARDGYSNQPQHF.

The chain joins TRBV5-8 to TRBJ1-4; D not resolved. Germline V gives CDR1 SGHTS, CDR2 YDEGEE. Deletions cut 4 bases from V and 10 bases from J, with 20 bases between. The CDR3 consists of 15 residues. For the CDR3, the DNA is TGTGCCAGCAGCCAGCAGGCATTGGGTATGGGAAAACTGTTTTTT. Protein sequence: CASSQQALGMGKLFF. Full variable domain (outside the CDR3, taken from reference TRBV5-8 and TRBJ1-4): EAGVTQSPTHLIKTRGQQATLRCSPISGHTSVYWYQQALGLGLQFLLWYDEGEERNRGNFPPRFSGRQFPNYSSELNVNALELEDSALYLCASSQQALGMGKLFFGSGTQLSVL.

This clonotype was observed a handful of times. CDR3 coding DNA: TGCAGTGCTAGGGATTACGGGACTAGCGGGATAAACATTCAGTACTTC. It is translated as CSARDYGTSGINIQYF. This chain uses TRBV20-1 with TRBJ2-4; 13 nucleotides line up with TRBD2. Germline CDR1 reads DFQATT; CDR2 reads SNEGSKA (reference sequence). After removal of 3 bases from V and 6 bases from J, the junction contained 8 bases not matched to a gene. The CDR3 is 16 amino acids.

This clonotype was observed a handful of times. This chain links TRBV29-1 with TRBJ2-1, with D maybe TRBD1 (6 bases). Germline V gives CDR1 SQVTM, CDR2 ANQGSEA. This CDR3 has 16 residues. V lost 7 bases to trimming and J lost 0 bases, with 19 bases between them. CDR3 in DNA: TGCAGCGCCCCCAGCAGGGGTATCGTCTCCTACAATGAGCAGTTCTTC. It translates to CSAPSRGIVSYNEQFF.

This clonotype was seen many times. The gene calls are TRBV29-1 and TRBJ2-5, with no clear D. The germline gives CDR1 SQVTM, CDR2 ANQGSEA. The CDR3 covers 17 residues. V was clipped by 0 bases and J by 0 bases, with 17 bases between them. The DNA of the CDR3 is TGCAGCGTTGAAGATCGCTACGAAGCTCTGTACCAAGAGACCCAGTACTTC. This codes for CSVEDRYEALYQETQYF.

This clonotype was seen only a few times. The V call is TRBV10-3, the J call TRBJ1-3; D is ambiguous. V gave up 6 bases and J gave up 4 bases, with 10 bases separating them. Germline V gene data show CDR1 as ENHRY and CDR2 as SYGVKD. The CDR3 totals 13 residues. The CDR3 reads CAIRANSGNTIYF. Written as DNA, the CDR3 is TGTGCCATCAGAGCAAATTCCGGAAACACCATATATTTT.

The rearrangement uses TRBV20-1 and TRBJ2-3; 7 bases agree with TRBD2. This CDR3 has 13 residues. From germline, CDR1 is DFQATT and CDR2 SNEGSKA (reference sequence). Losses at the gene ends were 5 bases for V and 5 bases for J; bases not matched to a gene: 7. The chain's CDR3 is CSARLAGGDTQYF. Written as DNA, the CDR3 is TGCAGTGCTCGACTAGCAGGCGGAGATACGCAGTATTTT.

The sample holds many counts of this clonotype. The chain carries TRBV10-3 and TRBJ2-3; 9 bases fit TRBD1. This CDR3 is 14 amino acids long. J lost 1 base, V lost 10 bases, and 6 bases had no gene match. The germline gives CDR1 ENHRY, CDR2 SYGVKD. The CDR3 DNA reads as TGTGCCAGCAACCGGGACAGGGGCACAGATACGCAGTATTTT. Amino acids: CASNRDRGTDTQYF.

The chain links TRBV12-3 or TRBV12-4 to TRBJ1-1; D not certain. CDR3 length: 11 residues. The V and J ends lost 4 bases and 11 bases respectively, with 11 bases between them. CDR3 nucleotides: TGTGCCAGCAGTTACTACCTTGGGGCTTTCTTT. Its protein product is CASSYYLGAFF.

This sequence joins TRBV10-3 and TRBJ2-7; D might be TRBD2 (6 bases). The germline V and J ends were trimmed by 7 bases and 2 bases, with 15 bases remaining between them. Germline-derived CDR1 and CDR2 are ENHRY and SYGVKD. This CDR3 is 14 amino acids long. CDR3 protein: CAIKGRAGPYEQYF. In DNA, the CDR3 is TGTGCCATCAAAGGGCGGGCGGGGCCCTACGAGCAGTACTTC.

This clonotype was observed a handful of times. V gene TRBV7-2 combines with J gene TRBJ1-3; D may be TRBD1 (6 bases). Germline V gene lookup returns CDR1 SGHTA and CDR2 FQGNSA. V was cut by 5 bases and J by 0 bases, with 17 bases left in between. This CDR3 is 17 amino acids long. CDR3 loop: CASSPRTVRISGNTIYF. CDR3 nucleotide sequence: TGTGCCAGCAGCCCGAGGACAGTGCGCATCTCTGGAAACACCATATATTTT.